The 32 T cell receptor beta chains reported below all come from one sample, sequenced in a study of T cells of healthy individuals. TCRdb processed the 5' RACE reads anew with MiXCR; each CDR3 protein has one entry. The data show 60,000 to 75,000 distinct CDR3 sequences, about a sixth seen once. The source of these receptors is a human donor in good health.

This clonotype occurred many times. This chain joins TRBV6-4 and TRBJ2-3; TRBD1 aligns across 9 bases. The germline V gene encodes CDR1 MRHNA and CDR2 SNTAGT. With 6 bases clipped from V and 2 bases from J, the junction kept 3 bases outside the gene matches. CDR3 size: 14 residues. In DNA form, the CDR3 reads TGTGCCAGCAGCGGGACAGGGCACACAGATACGCAGTATTTT. As protein: CASSGTGHTDTQYF.

There are a few counts of this clonotype. The J gene is TRBJ1-6, the V gene TRBV6-1; D perhaps matches TRBD1 (6 bases). The CDR3 spans 15 residues. The germline V gene encodes CDR1 MNHNS and CDR2 SASEGT. V was cut by 4 bases and J by 4 bases, with 11 bases left in between. The CDR3 coding sequence is TGTGCCAGCAGTGGGCAGGGGTCGTATAATTCACCCCTCCACTTT. Its protein product is CASSGQGSYNSPLHF.

This clonotype was seen repeatedly, ten times or more. The chain is built from TRBV27 and TRBJ1-4, with a tentative D call TRBD1 (5 bases). The germline V gene encodes CDR1 MNHEY and CDR2 SMNVEV (reference sequence). The CDR3 totals 15 residues. Trimming cost V 4 bases and J 0 bases, with 9 bases left between them. CDR3 loop: CASSSQGATNEKLFF. As DNA, the CDR3 is TGTGCCAGCAGTTCTCAGGGTGCAACTAATGAAAAACTGTTTTTT.

This clonotype was found many times. V is TRBV11-1 and J is TRBJ2-7, with 10 bases that match TRBD1. Per the germline V gene, CDR1 is SGHAT and CDR2 is FQDESV (reference sequence). This CDR3 has 15 amino acids. V was pared by 5 bases and J by 2 bases, with 6 bases of the junction left unmatched. This CDR3 reads CASSATGTGAYEQYF. CDR3 coding DNA: TGTGCCAGCAGCGCAACCGGGACAGGGGCCTACGAGCAGTACTTC.

This clonotype occurred many times. The chain is built from TRBV6-5 and TRBJ2-1; 9 bases align to TRBD2. The CDR3 extends over 15 amino acids. After removal of 6 bases from V and 5 bases from J, the junction contained 8 bases not matched to a gene. Per the germline V gene, CDR1 is MNHEY and CDR2 is SVGAGI. Here the CDR3 DNA reads TGTGCCAGCAGGACCTCGGGACTAGCTAACAATGAGCAGTTCTTC. Translating it yields CASRTSGLANNEQFF.

This clonotype occurred many times. The rearrangement uses TRBV19 and TRBJ2-6; no clear D. V lost 6 bases, J lost 0 bases, and 3 bases lay in between. The germline gives CDR1 LNHDA, CDR2 SQIVND (reference sequence). The CDR3 has 13 residues. The CDR3 nucleotides read TGTGCCAGTAGGTTCTCTGGGGCCAACGTCCTGACTTTC. Protein sequence: CASRFSGANVLTF.

The chain couples TRBV6-2 or TRBV6-3 to TRBJ2-5, with D unclear. Trimming cost V 5 bases and J 5 bases, with 6 bases left between them. This CDR3 is built from 11 residues. CDR1 is MNHEY, CDR2 SVGEGT, per germline. The CDR3 is CASSKRETQYF. The CDR3, as DNA: TGTGCCAGCAGTAAAAGGGAGACCCAGTACTTC.

The CDR3 loop is CASSLDYGHTDTQYF. DNA of the CDR3: TGTGCCAGCAGCTTAGACTACGGCCACACAGATACGCAGTATTTT. The chain combines TRBV7-2 with TRBJ2-3, with unresolved D. CDR1 SGHTA and CDR2 FQGNSA come from the germline V gene. This CDR3 comprises 15 residues. Trimming removed 1 base from V and 2 bases from J, with 10 bases in between.

This clonotype has just a few counts. The chain recombines TRBV12-5 with TRBJ2-7; D is perhaps TRBD2 (5 bases). Trimming removed 4 bases from V and 12 bases from J, with 16 bases in between. The CDR3 contains 12 residues. Germline CDR1 and CDR2: LGHNT and FRNRAP. CDR3 bases: TGTGCTAGTGGTTCCCCACTAGGCCGGGTGTACTTC. It codes for CASGSPLGRVYF.

This clonotype showed up many times. The chain employs TRBV10-3 and TRBJ1-1; 8 nucleotides match TRBD1. In germline, CDR1 is ENHRY, CDR2 SYGVKD. The CDR3 runs 16 residues. V lost 7 bases and J lost 4; bases outside the gene matches: 14. CDR3 sequence: CAITNPTGGTGTEAFF. Here the CDR3 DNA reads TGTGCCATCACCAACCCTACAGGGGGTACTGGCACTGAAGCTTTCTTT.

This clonotype was seen at least ten times. The rearrangement joins TRBV7-9 to TRBJ1-2; D unclear. This CDR3 has 14 residues. V dropped 5 bases and J dropped 0 bases, with 10 bases sitting between them. From germline, CDR1 is SEHNR and CDR2 FQNEAQ (reference sequence). The CDR3 sequence is CASSRVGANYGYTF. CDR3 sequence (DNA): TGTGCCAGCAGCAGGGTGGGCGCTAACTATGGCTACACCTTC.

CDR3 nucleotides: TGTGCCAGTAGTATAGATGCCCCGACAGGCCCCTACGAGCAGTACTTC. It codes for CASSIDAPTGPYEQYF. J is TRBJ2-7 and V is TRBV19; TRBD1 might be the D (6 bases). Germline values: CDR1 LNHDA, CDR2 SQIVND (reference sequence). V shed 0 bases and J shed 2 bases, with 14 bases lying between them. CDR3 length: 16 residues.

The gene calls are TRBV5-1 and TRBJ2-7; 12 bases are a match to TRBD2. V was clipped by 1 base and J by 0 bases; unmatched bases: 5. From germline, CDR1 is SGHRS and CDR2 YFSETQ. The CDR3 covers 17 residues. CDR3: CASSLSSGRAGSYEQYF. In nucleotides, the CDR3 is TGCGCCAGCAGCTTGTCTAGCGGGAGGGCCGGCTCCTACGAGCAGTACTTC.

This clonotype was detected many times. V usage is TRBV27 and J usage is TRBJ2-3; TRBD2 agrees at 15 bases. The CDR3 has 18 amino acids. The germline V gene has CDR1 MNHEY and CDR2 SMNVEV (reference sequence). Trimming cost V 7 bases and J 4 bases; bases outside gene matches: 12. As DNA, the CDR3 is TGTGCCAGCACCCTAGGACTAGCGGGGGGGCGAATACCAGATACGCAGTATTTT. It encodes CASTLGLAGGRIPDTQYF.

This clonotype was observed many times. The J gene is TRBJ2-2, the V gene TRBV7-3; D is undetermined. The CDR3 loop spans 14 amino acids. Trimming left V 5 bases short and J 1 base short, with 8 bases between. The germline CDR1 and CDR2 sequences are SGHTA and FQGTGA. The CDR3 bases are TGTGCCAGCAGCCCCCCAGGGAACACCGGGGAGCTGTTTTTT. It codes for CASSPPGNTGELFF. Full variable domain (rest looked up from reference TRBV7-3 and TRBJ2-2): GAGVSQTPSNKVTEKGKYVELRCDPISGHTALYWYRQSLGQGPEFLIYFQGTGAADDSGLPNDRFFAVRPEGSVSTLKIQRTERGDSAVYLCASSPPGNTGELFFGEGSRLTVL.

In this sample, this clonotype is medium-sized. The chain is built from TRBV4-3 and TRBJ2-1, with D perhaps TRBD2 (6 bases). V dropped 1 base and J dropped 7 bases, with 17 bases sitting between them. Germline assignment: CDR1 LGHNA and CDR2 YSLEER. CDR3 length equals 16 residues. As DNA, the CDR3 is TGCGCCAGCAGCCAAGGTGGAGCGGGCGAGGGGAATGAGCAGTTCTTC. It encodes CASSQGGAGEGNEQFF.

This clonotype occurred a few times. The chain uses TRBV20-1 and TRBJ2-7; 9 positions agree with TRBD1. Germline V gives CDR1 DFQATT, CDR2 SNEGSKA (reference sequence). Losses at the gene ends were 3 bases for V and 4 bases for J; bases not matched to a gene: 1. The CDR3 contains 12 residues. The CDR3: CSARDRGYEQYF. CDR3 in DNA: TGCAGTGCTAGGGACAGGGGTTACGAGCAGTACTTC.

This clonotype was detected ten times or more. The V and J genes are TRBV27 and TRBJ2-1; no definite D call. V was cut by 5 bases and J by 3 bases, with 11 bases left in between. Germline-derived CDR1 and CDR2 are MNHEY and SMNVEV (reference sequence). The CDR3 extends over 14 amino acids. CDR3 amino acids: CASSRAEIYNEQFF. The CDR3 coding sequence is TGTGCCAGCAGTCGGGCAGAGATCTACAATGAGCAGTTCTTC.

This clonotype has ten or more counts. The chain combines TRBV6-5 with TRBJ1-3, with TRBD1 identical over 9 bases. The germline V gene encodes CDR1 MNHEY and CDR2 SVGAGI. V dropped 7 bases and J dropped 2; count of bases not matched to a gene: 6. The CDR3 has 15 residues. The CDR3 nucleotides read TGTGCCAGCACTCAGGACAGGGGTCCTGGAAACACCATATATTTT. It is translated as CASTQDRGPGNTIYF.

This clonotype appeared a single time. The chain employs TRBV3-1 and TRBJ2-1; TRBD1 is a possible D gene (6 bases). Germline V CDR1 and CDR2: LGHDT, YNNKEL (reference sequence). This CDR3 region has 13 residues. Between the trimmed V and J ends, which lost 4 bases and 8 bases, there was a span of 12 bases. The CDR3 bases are TGTGCCAGCAGCCCAAGACAGGTCGATGAGCAGTTCTTC. It specifies CASSPRQVDEQFF.

Ten or more counts support this clonotype. The chain carries TRBV24-1 and TRBJ2-3; D is perhaps TRBD2 (7 bases). Germline CDR1 reads KGHDR; CDR2 reads SFDVKD. The germline V and J ends were trimmed by 9 bases and 4 bases, with 10 bases remaining between them. CDR3 length: 12 residues. The CDR3 here is CATAGAADTQYF. CDR3 in DNA: TGTGCCACCGCGGGGGCTGCAGATACGCAGTATTTT.

The V and J genes are TRBV29-1 and TRBJ2-1; D may be TRBD1 (7 bases). This CDR3 spans 14 amino acids. Looked up from germline, CDR1 is SQVTM and CDR2 is ANQGSEA. Trimming shortened V by 4 bases and J by 4 bases, and 14 bases separated the two germline ends. CDR3 in amino acids: CSVARGESYNEQFF. The DNA of the CDR3 is TGCAGCGTTGCCAGGGGGGAGTCATACAATGAGCAGTTCTTC.

This clonotype is labeled medium-sized. The CDR3, as DNA: TGCAGCGTTACTGGAAGAGGGTTGGGCACTGAAGCTTTCTTT. This translates into CSVTGRGLGTEAFF. This chain connects TRBV29-1 to TRBJ1-1; D gene unclear. CDR3 length: 14 residues. Germline V gene data show CDR1 as SQVTM and CDR2 as ANQGSEA. Trimming pared 5 bases from V and 4 bases from J, leaving 17 bases between.

This clonotype was picked up many times. The chain has TRBV19 and TRBJ2-1; D unresolved. The CDR3 covers 15 residues. Germline CDR1 and CDR2: LNHDA and SQIVND (reference sequence). Trimming removed 4 bases at V and 1 base at J, with 11 bases between. As DNA, the CDR3 is TGTGCCAGTAGTAAAACACGCGTTTCCTACAATGAGCAGTTCTTC. Its protein is CASSKTRVSYNEQFF.

This clonotype has only a few counts. This sequence joins TRBV6-5 and TRBJ1-3; a possible D gene is TRBD1 (5 bases). The CDR3 length is 15 residues. The germline V gene has CDR1 MNHEY and CDR2 SVGAGI. Trimming cost V 5 bases and J 0 bases, with 11 bases left between them. Here the CDR3 reads CASSVTERSGNTIYF. For the CDR3, the DNA is TGTGCCAGCAGTGTGACAGAACGCTCTGGAAACACCATATATTTT.

This clonotype has a handful of counts. The V and J genes are TRBV5-4 and TRBJ1-1, with D tentatively TRBD1 (6 bases). The CDR3 is 15 residues long. V was trimmed by 5 bases and J by 2 bases, leaving 16 bases between them. From germline, CDR1 is SGHNT and CDR2 YYREEE (reference sequence). DNA of the CDR3: TGTGCCAGCAGTTCTTATACAGGGCGCAACACTGAAGCTTTCTTT. This sequence encodes CASSSYTGRNTEAFF.

The table lists this clonotype with a few counts. The chain uses TRBV6-2 or TRBV6-3 and TRBJ2-1; 7 bases agree with TRBD2. CDR3 length equals 14 residues. The J segment lost 2 bases and the V segment lost 5 bases, leaving 3 bases of the junction unmatched. Germline V gene data show CDR1 as MNHEY and CDR2 as SVGEGT. CDR3 DNA sequence: TGTGCCAGCAGTCTACTAGCGACCTACAATGAGCAGTTCTTC. As protein: CASSLLATYNEQFF.

This clonotype was observed at least ten times. V is TRBV20-1 and J is TRBJ1-2; possible D gene TRBD1, 6 bases. CDR1 is DFQATT, CDR2 SNEGSKA, per germline (reference sequence). CDR3 size: 13 residues. The V and J ends lost 2 bases and 6 bases respectively, with 13 bases between them. CDR3 coding DNA: TGCAGTGCTAGATTAACAGGGTTCCATGGCTACACCTTC. It translates to CSARLTGFHGYTF.

This clonotype was picked up a small number of times. The rearrangement joins TRBV20-1 to TRBJ2-1; D may correspond to TRBD1 or TRBD2 (6 bases each). This CDR3 comprises 12 residues. CDR1 and CDR2 (germline): DFQATT, SNEGSKA (reference sequence). The V end lost 6 bases, the J end lost 7 bases, and 13 bases lay between the germline ends. The CDR3 sequence: CSARRGRNEQFF. The CDR3 coding sequence is TGCAGTGCAAGGAGGGGGAGGAATGAGCAGTTCTTC.

This chain uses TRBV7-2 with TRBJ2-3, with a possible D match to TRBD1 (6 bases). The CDR3 runs to 14 residues. Germline CDR1 SGHTA, CDR2 FQGNSA. V was trimmed by 3 bases and J by 4 bases, leaving 11 bases between them. CDR3 in DNA: TGTGCCAGCAGCTTGAGGGGGTGGCCAGATACGCAGTATTTT. This codes for CASSLRGWPDTQYF. The complete variable domain, with remaining parts taken from reference TRBV7-2 and TRBJ2-3, reads GAGVSQSPSNKVTEKGKDVELRCDPISGHTALYWYRQSLGQGLEFLIYFQGNSAPDKSGLPSDRFSAERTGGSVSTLTIQRTQQEDSAVYLCASSLRGWPDTQYFGPGTRLTVL.

Within the sample, this clonotype is medium-sized. This sequence joins TRBV9 and TRBJ2-7; no firm D call. This CDR3 has 15 residues. Germline values: CDR1 SGDLS, CDR2 YYNGEE. V dropped 3 bases and J dropped 0 bases, with 13 bases sitting between them. The CDR3 bases are TGTGCCAGCAGCGAAAATCCCCTGAGCTCCTACGAGCAGTACTTC. Translation gives CASSENPLSSYEQYF.

This clonotype has a count of ten or more. The chain uses TRBV20-1 and TRBJ2-5, with 11 positions matching TRBD1. The ends lost 5 bases at V and 5 bases at J; junction bases unmatched: 7. The CDR3 runs to 14 residues. The germline V gene has CDR1 DFQATT and CDR2 SNEGSKA (reference sequence). CDR3 sequence (DNA): TGCAGTGCTGCGGGGACAGGGGGATTGGAGACCCAGTACTTC. It specifies CSAAGTGGLETQYF.